A selection of T cell receptor beta chains follows, all from one sample in a study of blood T cell repertoires in COVID-19. The protocol was immunoSEQ multiplex PCR, while the TCRdb copy is restricted to in-frame clones and leaves out a portion. The table has roughly 28,000 clones, roughly four fifths seen once; the top ten hold around 70%. Sequencing was carried out using peripheral blood. The receptors derive from a man aged 70 or older with acute or convalescent COVID-19. The CDR3 runs from the conserved cysteine through the conserved F or W. D genes are given only for firm matches. Size values are once, few and many counts, or a class for expanded clones, and some rows have none.

V	size	D	J	DNA	CDR3
TRBV25-1	.	TRBD2	TRBJ2-1	TGTGCCAGCAGTGATTTAGCGGGTCGTCCCTACAATGAGCAGTTCTTC	CASSDLAGRPYNEQFF
TRBV3-1/TRBV3-2	.	.	TRBJ2-3	TGTGCCAGCAGCCTTCAAACAGATACGCAGTATTTT	CASSLQTDTQYF
TRBV7-2	.	TRBD2	TRBJ2-4	TGTGCCAGCAGCCTTAGGCGGGAGGCGGGGGTAGCCAAAAACATTCAGTACTTC	CASSLRREAGVAKNIQYF
TRBV3-1/TRBV3-2	.	TRBD1	TRBJ1-4	TGTGCCAGCAGCCTAGGACAGGGGAGTATTCCTGAAAAACTGTTTTTT	CASSLGQGSIPEKLFF
TRBV4-1	.	TRBD1	TRBJ2-5	TGCGCCAGCAGCCACCTCCGGGACAGGGGAGAGACCCAGTACTTC	CASSHLRDRGETQYF
TRBV7-6	few	TRBD1	TRBJ2-2	TGTGCCAGTGCGACAGGGGCGATGAACACCGGGGAGCTGTTTTTT	CASATGAMNTGELFF
TRBV18	.	.	TRBJ2-1	TGTGCCAGCTCACCAGGGTTGCCAGGGGCCCGCAATGAGCAGTTCTTC	CASSPGLPGARNEQFF
TRBV2	.	TRBD1	TRBJ2-7	TGTGCCAGCAACCAGGGGGCGCGAGTCTACGAGCAGTACTTC	CASNQGARVYEQYF
TRBV9	.	.	TRBJ2-2	TGTGCCAGCAGCGTAGCTGACACCGGGGAGCTGTTTTTT	CASSVADTGELFF
TRBV7-9	.	.	TRBJ1-6	TGTGCCAGCAGCCAACAGGGCAATTCACCCCTCCACTTT	CASSQQGNSPLHF
TRBV9	.	.	TRBJ1-4	TGTGCCAGCAGCCAATCAAGTGCGGCGGCCTGGGAAAAACTGTTTTTT	CASSQSSAAAWEKLFF
TRBV5-4	.	.	TRBJ2-1	TGTGCCAGCAGCTTTGTGAGCGATTACAATGAGCAGTTCTTC	CASSFVSDYNEQFF
TRBV9	.	TRBD2	TRBJ2-2	TGTGCCAGCAGCGGTAGCGGGGGTTTCGCCGGGGAGCTGTTTTTT	CASSGSGGFAGELFF
TRBV5-6	few	TRBD1	TRBJ1-5	TGTGCCAGCAGAAGAGGGGGCGCCGGCAATCAGCCCCAGCATTTT	CASRRGGAGNQPQHF
TRBV23-1	.	TRBD2	TRBJ2-3	TGCGCCAGCAGTCCCAGGGGCCTAGCGGGAGGAGGGACAGATACGCAGTATTTT	CASSPRGLAGGGTDTQYF
TRBV14	.	TRBD2	TRBJ2-7	TGTGCCAGCAGCCGGGGAAGGGGACTAGCGGGAAGAGGCTCGTCCTACGAGCAGTACTTC	CASSRGRGLAGRGSSYEQYF
TRBV7-8	.	TRBD1	TRBJ1-1	TGTGCCAGCAGCTTGGGCAGGGGGTACACTGAAGCTTTCTTT	CASSLGRGYTEAFF
TRBV5-1	.	.	TRBJ2-3	TGCGCCAGCAGGAGGGTAGCAGGCAAGAGTGCAGATACGCAGTATTTT	CASRRVAGKSADTQYF
TRBV9	.	TRBD1	TRBJ2-6	TGTGCCAGCAGCCGGACAGGTACGAGCTCTGGGGCCAACGTCCTGACTTTC	CASSRTGTSSGANVLTF
TRBV5-4	few	TRBD2	TRBJ2-7	TGTGCCAGCGGACTAGCGGGAGGCTACGAGCAGTACTTC	CASGLAGGYEQYF
TRBV12-3/TRBV12-4	.	.	TRBJ2-7	TGTGCCAGCAGCCGGGACTACGAGCAGTACTTC	CASSRDYEQYF
TRBV7-2	.	.	TRBJ2-1	TGTGCCAGCAGCCCGCGCAACAATGAGCAGTTCTTC	CASSPRNNEQFF
TRBV5-6	once	.	TRBJ1-3	TGTGCCAGCAGCTCCGCAGTCGTTACTGGAAACACCATATATTTT	CASSSAVVTGNTIYF
TRBV5-4	.	.	TRBJ1-4	TGTGCCAGCAGCTTACCGGGACGGGGGGAAAAACTGTTTTTT	CASSLPGRGEKLFF
TRBV19	.	TRBD1	TRBJ1-5	TGTGCCAGTTACCAGGGGGCGGTTGGGCAGCCCCAGCATTTT	CASYQGAVGQPQHF
TRBV28	few	.	TRBJ2-2	TGTGCCAGCAGTTTGCGCTCGAACACCGGGGAGCTGTTTTTT	CASSLRSNTGELFF
TRBV10-3	.	TRBD1	TRBJ1-1	TGTGCCATCAGTGAGTCGGAGGGGGCAGCTTTCTTT	CAISESEGAAFF
TRBV18	.	TRBD1	TRBJ1-6	TGTGCCAGCTCACGACAGGGGGAGAATTCACCCCTCCACTTT	CASSRQGENSPLHF
TRBV27	.	.	TRBJ1-2	TGTGCCAGCAGTTTTTCGCGGGATAGTGTACGGGGCTACACCTTC	CASSFSRDSVRGYTF
TRBV6-4	.	TRBD1	TRBJ1-2	TGTGAGGGGGACAGGTATGGCTACACCTTC	CEGDRYGYTF
TRBV19	.	TRBD2	TRBJ2-1	TGTGCCAGTAGTACGACGGGACTAGCGAGCTCCTACAATGAGCAGTTCTTC	CASSTTGLASSYNEQFF
TRBV27	few	TRBD1	TRBJ1-2	TGTGCCAGCAGTTTATCGGGACAGGGGTATGGCTACACCTTC	CASSLSGQGYGYTF
TRBV27	.	.	TRBJ2-7	TGTGCCAGCAGTCCCCGGACAGCTCAGTCCTACGAGCAGTACTTC	CASSPRTAQSYEQYF
TRBV30	.	TRBD1	TRBJ2-7	TGTGCCTGGCGCCGGGACAGGGGGTACGAGCAGTACTTC	CAWRRDRGYEQYF
TRBV18	once	TRBD1	TRBJ1-2	TGTGCCAGCTCACCACCTGGACAGGGAAGATATGGCTACACCTTC	CASSPPGQGRYGYTF
TRBV5-1	few	TRBD1	TRBJ2-7	TGCGCCAGCAGCTTCCCGGGACAGGGTGGAGGAAACGAGCAGTACTTC	CASSFPGQGGGNEQYF
TRBV5-1	many	.	TRBJ2-2	TGCGCCAGCAGCCCAGGGAACACCGGGGAGCTGTTTTTT	CASSPGNTGELFF
TRBV5-1	once	.	TRBJ2-3	TGCGCCAGCAGCTTGGAATCGGGGACTCTGGATACGCAGTATTTT	CASSLESGTLDTQYF
TRBV4-3	.	TRBD2	TRBJ2-5	TGCGCCAGCAGCCAAGCATTGGGTAGCGGGAGAGGGGAGACCCAGTACTTC	CASSQALGSGRGETQYF
TRBV3-1/TRBV3-2	.	.	TRBJ2-5	TGTGCCAGCAGCCCCACCGGAGGCTTGCGGGTAGAGACCCAGTACTTC	CASSPTGGLRVETQYF
TRBV19	.	TRBD1	TRBJ1-6	TGTGCCAGTGGGGGACAGGCCTATAATTCACCCCTCCACTTT	CASGGQAYNSPLHF
TRBV6-5	.	TRBD1	TRBJ2-7	TGTGCCAGCATCCGGGGACAGGGTAGCGAGCAGTACTTC	CASIRGQGSEQYF
TRBV5-4	.	TRBD1	TRBJ2-7	TGTGCCAGCAGCTCGTCGACAGGGGTCTACGAGCAGTACTTC	CASSSSTGVYEQYF
TRBV7-8	.	.	TRBJ2-2	TGTGCCAGCAGCTTCCAGATCCCCACGGGAACCGGGGAGCTGTTTTTT	CASSFQIPTGTGELFF
TRBV7-9	.	.	TRBJ1-6	TGTGCCAGCAGCTTATTGGAGGGTCCCCTCCACTTT	CASSLLEGPLHF
TRBV7-2	.	TRBD1	TRBJ1-4	TGTGCCAGCAGCATAGCAGGGGGAGCAGCTGGAAAACTGTTTTTT	CASSIAGGAAGKLFF
TRBV7-8	.	.	TRBJ2-3	TGTGCCGTATCCAGGGGTGGAACAGATACGCAGTATTTT	CAVSRGGTDTQYF
TRBV19	.	TRBD1	TRBJ1-3	TGTGCCAGTAGTACTTGGACAGGCCCTGGAAACACCATATATTTT	CASSTWTGPGNTIYF
TRBV15	.	TRBD2	TRBJ2-5	TGTGCCACCAGCAGAAAACTAGCGGGGGCCTATCAAGAGACCCAGTACTTC	CATSRKLAGAYQETQYF
TRBV29-1	.	TRBD1	TRBJ1-5	TGCAGCGTTGGACAGGGGGCCAATCAGCCCCAGCATTTT	CSVGQGANQPQHF
TRBV14	.	.	TRBJ1-1	TGTGCCAGCAGCCAAGACAGGGTGAACACTGAAGCTTTCTTT	CASSQDRVNTEAFF